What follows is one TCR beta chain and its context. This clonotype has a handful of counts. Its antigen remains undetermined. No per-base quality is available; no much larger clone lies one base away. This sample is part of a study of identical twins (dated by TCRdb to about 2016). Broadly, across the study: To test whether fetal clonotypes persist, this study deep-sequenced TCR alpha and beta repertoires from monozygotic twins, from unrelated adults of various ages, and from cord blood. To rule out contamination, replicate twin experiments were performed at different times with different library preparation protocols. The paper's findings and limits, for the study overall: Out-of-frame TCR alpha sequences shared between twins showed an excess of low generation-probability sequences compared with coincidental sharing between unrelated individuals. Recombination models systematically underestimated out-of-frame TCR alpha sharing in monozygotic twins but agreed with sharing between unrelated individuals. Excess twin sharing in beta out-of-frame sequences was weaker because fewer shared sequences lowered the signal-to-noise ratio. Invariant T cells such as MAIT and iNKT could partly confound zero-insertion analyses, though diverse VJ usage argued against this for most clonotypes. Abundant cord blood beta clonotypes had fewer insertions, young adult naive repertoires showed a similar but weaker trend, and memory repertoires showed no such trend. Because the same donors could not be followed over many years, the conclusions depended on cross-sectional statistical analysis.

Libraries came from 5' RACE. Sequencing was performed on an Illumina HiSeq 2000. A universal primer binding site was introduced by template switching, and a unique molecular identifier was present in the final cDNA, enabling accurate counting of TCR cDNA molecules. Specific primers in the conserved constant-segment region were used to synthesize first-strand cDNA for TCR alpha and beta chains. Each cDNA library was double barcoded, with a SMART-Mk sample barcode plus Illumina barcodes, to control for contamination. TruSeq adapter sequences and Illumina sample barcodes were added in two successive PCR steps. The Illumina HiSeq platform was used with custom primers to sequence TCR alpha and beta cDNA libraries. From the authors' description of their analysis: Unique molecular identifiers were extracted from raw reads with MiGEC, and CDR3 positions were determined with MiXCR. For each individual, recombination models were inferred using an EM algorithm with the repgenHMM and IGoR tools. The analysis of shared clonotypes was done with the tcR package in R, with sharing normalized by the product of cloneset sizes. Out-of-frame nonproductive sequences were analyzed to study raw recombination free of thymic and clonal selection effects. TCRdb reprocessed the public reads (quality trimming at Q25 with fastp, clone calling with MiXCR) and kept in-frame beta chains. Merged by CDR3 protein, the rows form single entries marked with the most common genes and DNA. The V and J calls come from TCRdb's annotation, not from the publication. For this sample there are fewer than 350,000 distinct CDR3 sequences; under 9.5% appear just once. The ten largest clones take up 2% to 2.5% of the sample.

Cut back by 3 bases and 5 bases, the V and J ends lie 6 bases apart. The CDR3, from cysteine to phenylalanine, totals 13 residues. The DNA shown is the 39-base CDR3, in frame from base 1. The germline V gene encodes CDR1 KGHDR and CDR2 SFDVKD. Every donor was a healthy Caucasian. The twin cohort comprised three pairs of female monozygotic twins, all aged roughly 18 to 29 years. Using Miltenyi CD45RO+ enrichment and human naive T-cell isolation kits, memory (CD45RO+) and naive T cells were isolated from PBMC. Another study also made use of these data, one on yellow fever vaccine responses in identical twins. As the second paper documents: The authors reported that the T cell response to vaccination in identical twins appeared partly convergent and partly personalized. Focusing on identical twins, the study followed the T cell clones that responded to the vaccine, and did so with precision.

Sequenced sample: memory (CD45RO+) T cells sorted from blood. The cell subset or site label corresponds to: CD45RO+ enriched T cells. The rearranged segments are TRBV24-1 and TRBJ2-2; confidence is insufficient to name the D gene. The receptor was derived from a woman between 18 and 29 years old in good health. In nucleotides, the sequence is TGTGCCACCAGTGATGAAAGGACCGGGGAGCTGTTTTTT. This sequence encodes CATSDERTGELFF.